The rows below give T cell receptor beta chains drawn from one sample of a study of blood T cell repertoires in COVID-19. Some clones are missing from TCRdb's copy, which holds only in-frame ones; the method was immunoSEQ multiplex PCR. The table includes some 180,000 clones, 88% detected once. Sequencing input: peripheral blood. Receptors were obtained from a man aged 45-65 years who had recovered from COVID-19. The CDR3 runs from the conserved cysteine through the conserved F or W. The D gene is left open where the match is weak. Clone size, where shown, is once, few, many, or a class for clones that have expanded.

V: TRBV28
size: NA
J: TRBJ1-2
D: TRBD1
DNA: TGTGCCAGCAGTTCCGGGACAGGACCTAGGGCCTTCTATGGCTACACCTTC
CDR3: CASSSGTGPRAFYGYTF

V: TRBV6-1
size: NA
J: TRBJ2-3
D: TRBD2
DNA: TGTGCCAGCAGTGAAGCAACTAGCGGGAGGGCAGATACGCAGTATTTT
CDR3: CASSEATSGRADTQYF

V: TRBV6-7
size: few
J: TRBJ2-7
D: TRBD1
DNA: TGTGCCAACGCAACCGGGACAGGTGCGGGGGAGCAGTACTTC
CDR3: CANATGTGAGEQYF

V: TRBV11-2
size: NA
J: TRBJ1-4
D: NA
DNA: TGTGCCAGCAGCCTACTCGGAGGCGTGGGTAATGAAAAACTGTTTTTT
CDR3: CASSLLGGVGNEKLFF

V: TRBV30
size: once
J: TRBJ2-1
D: NA
DNA: TGTGCCTGGAGTCGCTTGACTGGCTACAATGAGCAGTTCTTC
CDR3: CAWSRLTGYNEQFF

V: TRBV6-2/TRBV6-3
size: NA
J: TRBJ2-4
D: TRBD1
DNA: TGTGCCAGCAGCACTCCGGGACAGGGGGTGTCAGGGATTCAGTACTTC
CDR3: CASSTPGQGVSGIQYF

V: TRBV27
size: NA
J: TRBJ1-2
D: NA
DNA: TGTGCCAGCAGTTTACAGGGCAGGCCTAACTATGGCTACACCTTC
CDR3: CASSLQGRPNYGYTF

V: TRBV6-5
size: NA
J: TRBJ1-2
D: NA
DNA: TGTGCCAGCAGTTCGGGCGGACAGATCTATGGCTACACCTTC
CDR3: CASSSGGQIYGYTF

V: TRBV7-3
size: NA
J: TRBJ2-1
D: TRBD2
DNA: TGTGCCAGCAGCTTAACCCTGGGAGGACTAGCTTCCAATGAGCAGTTCTTC
CDR3: CASSLTLGGLASNEQFF

V: TRBV10-3
size: NA
J: TRBJ2-5
D: TRBD1
DNA: TGTGCCACAACCGGGACAGGGGGCGCGGAGACCCAGTACTTC
CDR3: CATTGTGGAETQYF

V: TRBV15
size: NA
J: TRBJ1-1
D: TRBD1
DNA: TGTGCCACCAGCAGGGAAAGATCCACAGGGGCTGAAGCTTTCTTT
CDR3: CATSRERSTGAEAFF

V: TRBV4-1
size: NA
J: TRBJ2-1
D: TRBD2
DNA: TGCGCCAGCAGCTCTCAGCGGGGGGACAATGAGCAGTTCTTC
CDR3: CASSSQRGDNEQFF

V: TRBV10-1
size: NA
J: TRBJ2-1
D: NA
DNA: TGCGCCAGCAGTGAGTCTCTCGGGTACAATGAGCAGTTCTTC
CDR3: CASSESLGYNEQFF

V: TRBV11-1
size: NA
J: TRBJ2-5
D: NA
DNA: TGTGCCAGCAGCTTAGCCATAGACCAAGAGACCCAGTACTTC
CDR3: CASSLAIDQETQYF

V: TRBV5-4
size: NA
J: TRBJ2-2
D: TRBD2
DNA: TGTGCCAGCAGCCTTAGCGGGGTCTTACCCTGGGGGACCGGGGAGCTGTTTTTT
CDR3: CASSLSGVLPWGTGELFF

V: TRBV24-1
size: NA
J: TRBJ2-2
D: NA
DNA: TGTGCCACCAGAGGGGACACCGGGGAGCTGTTTTTT
CDR3: CATRGDTGELFF

V: TRBV3-1/TRBV3-2
size: NA
J: TRBJ2-5
D: NA
DNA: TGTGCCAGCAGCCAAGAAATACTGAAGACCCAGTACTTC
CDR3: CASSQEILKTQYF

V: TRBV20-1
size: NA
J: TRBJ1-1
D: NA
DNA: TGCAGTGCTAGGTCCAACAGGGACGCTTTCTTT
CDR3: CSARSNRDAFF

V: TRBV28
size: NA
J: TRBJ1-1
D: NA
DNA: TGTGCCAGCAGTCCTCCATCGGCAGGGAACACTGAAGCTTTCTTT
CDR3: CASSPPSAGNTEAFF

V: TRBV2
size: NA
J: TRBJ1-4
D: NA
DNA: TGTGCCAGCAGATATCAGGGACTGGATAATGAAAAACTGTTTTTT
CDR3: CASRYQGLDNEKLFF

V: TRBV6-2/TRBV6-3
size: NA
J: TRBJ2-5
D: TRBD1
DNA: TGTGCCAGCAGTTTACGGGACAGGGGCCTCGAAGAGACCCAGTACTTC
CDR3: CASSLRDRGLEETQYF

V: TRBV9
size: NA
J: TRBJ2-7
D: TRBD1
DNA: TGTGCCAGCAGCGTAGGGACAGGGGCCTCCTACGAGCAGTACTTC
CDR3: CASSVGTGASYEQYF

V: TRBV5-6
size: NA
J: TRBJ1-6
D: TRBD1
DNA: TGTGCCAGCAGCCCGGACAGGGAAGCTACCCTCCACTTT
CDR3: CASSPDREATLHF

V: TRBV5-5
size: once
J: TRBJ1-3
D: NA
DNA: TGTGCCAGCAGCTTGGCCGACAGGATCTCTGGAAACACCATATATTTT
CDR3: CASSLADRISGNTIYF

V: TRBV7-9
size: NA
J: TRBJ2-1
D: TRBD2
DNA: TGTGCCACCCGGGGAGCGGGGTACAATGAGCAGTTCTTC
CDR3: CATRGAGYNEQFF

V: TRBV7-7
size: NA
J: TRBJ2-1
D: TRBD2
DNA: TGTGCCAGCAGCTTATCTAGCGGCTCCTACAATGAGCAGTTCTTC
CDR3: CASSLSSGSYNEQFF

V: TRBV18
size: NA
J: TRBJ1-6
D: NA
DNA: TGTGCCAGCTCACCCCTCGGGGCGGGGATGGATTCACCCCTCCACTTT
CDR3: CASSPLGAGMDSPLHF

V: TRBV6-6
size: NA
J: TRBJ2-7
D: TRBD1
DNA: TGTGCCAGCAGCCCCCCGGGACAGGGGGCGAGGGAGCAGTACTTC
CDR3: CASSPPGQGAREQYF

V: TRBV7-9
size: NA
J: TRBJ2-2
D: NA
DNA: TGTGCCAGCAGCTTAGGACAGGCCTTGTTTTTT
CDR3: CASSLGQALFF

V: TRBV28
size: NA
J: TRBJ1-6
D: TRBD1
DNA: TGTGCCAGCAGTGAAAGGACAGGGTTGGATTCACCCCTCCACTTT
CDR3: CASSERTGLDSPLHF

V: TRBV19
size: NA
J: TRBJ2-2
D: NA
DNA: TGTGCCAGTAGTATTCTACAGGGACAAAACACCGGGGAGCTGTTTTTT
CDR3: CASSILQGQNTGELFF

V: TRBV27
size: NA
J: TRBJ2-3
D: NA
DNA: TGTGCCAGCAAGCCTAGCGGCACAGATACGCAGTATTTT
CDR3: CASKPSGTDTQYF

V: TRBV7-2
size: NA
J: TRBJ2-1
D: TRBD2
DNA: TGTGCCAGCAGCTTCGGGCGGGGGGGGAATGAGCAGTTCTTC
CDR3: CASSFGRGGNEQFF

V: TRBV27
size: NA
J: TRBJ1-2
D: NA
DNA: TGTGCCAGCAGCTATCTCTCCGGGGGATATGGCTACACCTTC
CDR3: CASSYLSGGYGYTF

V: TRBV5-1
size: NA
J: TRBJ2-2
D: TRBD2
DNA: TGCGCCAGTCAGACTAGCGGGAGTGTAACCGGGGAGCTGTTTTTT
CDR3: CASQTSGSVTGELFF

V: TRBV14
size: NA
J: TRBJ1-1
D: NA
DNA: TGTGCCAGCAGCCCTCAAAGGGGGGGCACTGAAGCTTTCTTT
CDR3: CASSPQRGGTEAFF

V: TRBV7-2
size: NA
J: TRBJ1-2
D: NA
DNA: TGTGCCAGCAGCTTAGCAGCTGCAGGGGCTGGCTACACCTTC
CDR3: CASSLAAAGAGYTF

V: TRBV5-8
size: NA
J: TRBJ1-5
D: NA
DNA: TGTGCCACCCCACAAGGGGTTCTGGATCAGCCCCAGCATTTT
CDR3: CATPQGVLDQPQHF

V: TRBV27
size: NA
J: TRBJ1-5
D: NA
DNA: TGTGCCAGCAGTTTATCGGCGTCAGCGGGAGATAGCAATCAGCCCCAGCATTTT
CDR3: CASSLSASAGDSNQPQHF

V: TRBV7-2
size: NA
J: TRBJ2-7
D: TRBD2
DNA: TGTGCCAGCAGCTACGGACTAGCGGGTGCGGAGCAGTACTTC
CDR3: CASSYGLAGAEQYF

V: TRBV6-2/TRBV6-3
size: once
J: TRBJ1-1
D: NA
DNA: TGTGCCAGCAGTTGGTTTCGGGTGAACACTGAAGCTTTCTTT
CDR3: CASSWFRVNTEAFF

V: TRBV4-2
size: few
J: TRBJ2-3
D: NA
DNA: TGTGCCAGCAGCCAAGATTGGACTAGCACAGATACGCAGTATTTT
CDR3: CASSQDWTSTDTQYF

V: TRBV5-1
size: once
J: TRBJ1-2
D: TRBD1
DNA: TGCGCCAGCAGCTTCCCAGGGGGCATCGATGGCTACACCTTC
CDR3: CASSFPGGIDGYTF

V: TRBV14
size: NA
J: TRBJ1-1
D: NA
DNA: TGTGCCAGCAGCCAAGAACTCTTACCCACTGAAGCTTTCTTT
CDR3: CASSQELLPTEAFF

V: TRBV5-5
size: NA
J: TRBJ1-2
D: TRBD1
DNA: TGTGCCAGCAGCTTGTTGACAGGGGAGGTTGGTGGCTACACCTTC
CDR3: CASSLLTGEVGGYTF

V: TRBV5-1
size: few
J: TRBJ2-3
D: NA
DNA: TGCGCCAGCAGCTTGAGAGGGATCGCAGATACGCAGTATTTT
CDR3: CASSLRGIADTQYF

V: TRBV15
size: NA
J: TRBJ2-5
D: TRBD1
DNA: TGTGCCACCAGCAGACGAGGGACAGTGTACCAAGAGACCCAGTACTTC
CDR3: CATSRRGTVYQETQYF

V: TRBV19
size: NA
J: TRBJ1-3
D: NA
DNA: TGTGCCAGTAGTATCCAACAGGGATTCTCTGGAAACACCATATATTTT
CDR3: CASSIQQGFSGNTIYF

V: TRBV3-1/TRBV3-2
size: NA
J: TRBJ2-5
D: TRBD2
DNA: TGTGCCAGCAGCCAAGATGGACTAGCGGGAGAGACCCAGTACTTC
CDR3: CASSQDGLAGETQYF

V: TRBV6-5
size: NA
J: TRBJ1-2
D: NA
DNA: TGTGCCAGCAGTCCGACGGGCTATGGCTACACCTTC
CDR3: CASSPTGYGYTF

V: TRBV3-1/TRBV3-2
size: NA
J: TRBJ2-5
D: TRBD2
DNA: TGTGCCAGCAGCCAAGATGGCCGGGAGGCCCACTTC
CDR3: CASSQDGREAHF

V: TRBV28
size: NA
J: TRBJ1-5
D: NA
DNA: TGTGCCAGCAGTTCATATACCCTCGGGGATCAGCCCCAGCATTTT
CDR3: CASSSYTLGDQPQHF

V: TRBV27
size: NA
J: TRBJ1-1
D: NA
DNA: TGTGCCAGCAGTTTCTCCGGGACACCGAACACTGAAGCTTTCTTT
CDR3: CASSFSGTPNTEAFF

V: TRBV7-2
size: NA
J: TRBJ2-5
D: NA
DNA: TGTGCCAGCAGCTTAGACGTCAGACAAGAGACCCAGTACTTC
CDR3: CASSLDVRQETQYF